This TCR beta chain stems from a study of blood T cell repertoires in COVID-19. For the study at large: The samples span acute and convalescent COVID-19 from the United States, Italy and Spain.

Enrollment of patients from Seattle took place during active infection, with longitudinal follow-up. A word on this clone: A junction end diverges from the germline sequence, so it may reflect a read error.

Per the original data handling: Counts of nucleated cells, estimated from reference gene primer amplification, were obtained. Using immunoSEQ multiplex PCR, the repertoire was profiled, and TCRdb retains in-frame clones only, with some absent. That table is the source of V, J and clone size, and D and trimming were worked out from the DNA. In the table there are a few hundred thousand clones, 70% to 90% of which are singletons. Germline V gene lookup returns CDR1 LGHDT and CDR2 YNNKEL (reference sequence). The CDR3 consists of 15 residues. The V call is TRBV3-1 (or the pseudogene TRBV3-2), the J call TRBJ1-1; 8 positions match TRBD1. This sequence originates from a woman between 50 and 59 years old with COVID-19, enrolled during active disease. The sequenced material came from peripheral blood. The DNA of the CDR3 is TGTGCCAGCAGGCAAGACAGGGGCTTGAACACTGAAGCTTTCTTT. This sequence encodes CASRQDRGLNTEAFF.